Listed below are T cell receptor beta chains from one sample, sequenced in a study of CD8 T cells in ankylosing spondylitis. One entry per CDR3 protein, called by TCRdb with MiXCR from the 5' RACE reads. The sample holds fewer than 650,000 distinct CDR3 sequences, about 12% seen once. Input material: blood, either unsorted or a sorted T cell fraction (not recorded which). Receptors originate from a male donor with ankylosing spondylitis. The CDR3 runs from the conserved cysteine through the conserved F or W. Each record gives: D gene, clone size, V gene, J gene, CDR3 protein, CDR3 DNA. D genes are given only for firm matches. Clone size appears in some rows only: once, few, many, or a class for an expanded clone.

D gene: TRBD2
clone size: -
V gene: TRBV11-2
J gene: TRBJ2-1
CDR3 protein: CASSLWAGGTGEQFF
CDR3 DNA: TGTGCCAGCAGCTTATGGGCGGGAGGGACGGGTGAGCAGTTCTTC

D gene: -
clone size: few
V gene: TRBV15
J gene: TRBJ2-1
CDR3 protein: CATSRDQGNNEQFF
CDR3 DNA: TGTGCCACCAGCAGAGACCAGGGTAACAATGAGCAGTTCTTC

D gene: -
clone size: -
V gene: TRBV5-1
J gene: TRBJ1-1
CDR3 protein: CAGSWEPRAAEAFF
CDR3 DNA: TGCGCCGGCAGCTGGGAACCGCGTGCGGCTGAAGCTTTCTTT

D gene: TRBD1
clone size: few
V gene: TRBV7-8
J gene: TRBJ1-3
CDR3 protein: CASSWGTGSSGNTIYF
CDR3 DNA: TGTGCCAGCAGCTGGGGGACAGGGAGCTCTGGAAACACCATATATTTT

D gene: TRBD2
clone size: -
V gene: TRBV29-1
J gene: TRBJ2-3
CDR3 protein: CSVRLASTDTQYF
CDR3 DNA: TGCAGCGTTCGACTAGCGAGCACAGATACGCAGTATTTT

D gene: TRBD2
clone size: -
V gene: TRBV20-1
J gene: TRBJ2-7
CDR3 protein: CSARQATSGSGEQYF
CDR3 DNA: TGCAGTGCTAGGCAGGCGACTAGCGGGAGTGGGGAGCAGTACTTC

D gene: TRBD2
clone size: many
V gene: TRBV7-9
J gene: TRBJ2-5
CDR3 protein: CASSGRTSGRETQYF
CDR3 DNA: TGTGCCAGCAGCGGACGAACTAGCGGGAGAGAGACCCAGTACTTC

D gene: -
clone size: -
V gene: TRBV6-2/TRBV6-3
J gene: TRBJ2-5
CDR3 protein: CASSYYRQNQETQYF
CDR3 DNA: TGTGCCAGCAGTTACTATAGGCAGAACCAAGAGACCCAGTACTTC

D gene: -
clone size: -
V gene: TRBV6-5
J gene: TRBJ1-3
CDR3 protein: CASSYSRISTIYF
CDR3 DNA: TGTGCCAGCAGTTACTCTAGGATAAGCACCATATATTTT

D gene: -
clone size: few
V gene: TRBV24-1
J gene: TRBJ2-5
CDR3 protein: CATSDPGHPAETQYF
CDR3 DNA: TGTGCCACCAGTGACCCGGGACACCCTGCTGAGACCCAGTACTTC

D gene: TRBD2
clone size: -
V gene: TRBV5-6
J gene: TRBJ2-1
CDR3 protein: CASSLGLAGSSYNEQFF
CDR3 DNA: TGTGCCAGCAGCTTAGGACTAGCGGGGAGCTCCTACAATGAGCAGTTCTTC

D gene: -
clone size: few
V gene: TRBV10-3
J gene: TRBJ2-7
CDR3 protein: CAISGGTGGNEQYF
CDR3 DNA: TGTGCCATCAGTGGGGGGACCGGAGGGAACGAGCAGTACTTC

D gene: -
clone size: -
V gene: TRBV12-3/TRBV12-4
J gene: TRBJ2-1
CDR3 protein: CASSSVRESNEQFF
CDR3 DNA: TGTGCCAGCAGTTCGGTCCGGGAGAGCAATGAGCAGTTCTTC

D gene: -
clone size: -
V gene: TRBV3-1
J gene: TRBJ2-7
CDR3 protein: CASSQPIGGTIYEQYF
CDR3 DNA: TGTGCCAGCAGCCAACCCATAGGGGGGACGATCTACGAGCAGTACTTC

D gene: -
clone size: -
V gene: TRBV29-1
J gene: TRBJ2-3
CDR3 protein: CSVAQETTDTQYF
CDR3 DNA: TGCAGCGTTGCGCAGGAAACGACAGATACGCAGTATTTT

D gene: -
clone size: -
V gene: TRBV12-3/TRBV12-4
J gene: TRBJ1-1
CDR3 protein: CASSFQGMGTEAFF
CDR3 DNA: TGTGCCAGCAGTTTTCAGGGTATGGGCACTGAAGCTTTCTTT

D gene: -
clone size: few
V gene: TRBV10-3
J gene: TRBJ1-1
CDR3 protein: CAISVLISGGMDTEAFF
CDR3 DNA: TGTGCCATCAGTGTATTAATTTCGGGGGGTATGGACACTGAAGCTTTCTTT

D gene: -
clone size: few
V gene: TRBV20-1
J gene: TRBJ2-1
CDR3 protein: CSARDPTGYNEQFF
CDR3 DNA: TGCAGTGCTAGAGATCCTACAGGGTACAATGAGCAGTTCTTC

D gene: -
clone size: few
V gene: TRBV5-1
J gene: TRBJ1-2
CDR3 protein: CASSRIEPDYGYTF
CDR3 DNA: TGCGCCAGCAGCCGGATTGAGCCGGACTATGGCTACACCTTC

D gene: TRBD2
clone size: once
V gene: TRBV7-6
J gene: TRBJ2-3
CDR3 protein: CASSPLAAGDTQYF
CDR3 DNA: TGTGCCAGCAGCCCACTAGCGGCGGGGGATACGCAGTATTTT

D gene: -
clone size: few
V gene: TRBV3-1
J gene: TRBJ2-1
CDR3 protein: CASSQRTAKVQFF
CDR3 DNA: TGTGCCAGCAGCCAGAGGACGGCAAAGGTGCAGTTCTTC

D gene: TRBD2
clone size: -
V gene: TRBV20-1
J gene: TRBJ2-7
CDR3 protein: CSAWGLEQYF
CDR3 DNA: TGCAGTGCTTGGGGACTAGAGCAGTACTTC

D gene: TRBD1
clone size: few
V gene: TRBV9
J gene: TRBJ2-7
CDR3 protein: CASSTGTGGYEQYF
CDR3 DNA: TGTGCCAGCAGCACCGGGACAGGGGGCTACGAGCAGTACTTC

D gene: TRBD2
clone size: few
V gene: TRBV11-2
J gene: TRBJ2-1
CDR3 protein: CASSTLAGGYEQFF
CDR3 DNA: TGTGCCAGCAGCACCCTAGCGGGAGGTTATGAGCAGTTCTTC

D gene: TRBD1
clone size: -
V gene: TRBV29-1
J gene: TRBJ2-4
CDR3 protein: CSAGQGMAKNIQYF
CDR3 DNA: TGCAGCGCCGGACAGGGGATGGCCAAAAACATTCAGTACTTC

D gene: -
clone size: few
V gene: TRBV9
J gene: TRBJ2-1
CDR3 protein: CASSVLVGNEQFF
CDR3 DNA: TGTGCCAGCAGCGTATTGGTTGGGAATGAGCAGTTCTTC

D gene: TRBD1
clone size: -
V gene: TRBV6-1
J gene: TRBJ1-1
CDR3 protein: CASTKTGGNTEAFF
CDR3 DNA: TGTGCCAGCACCAAGACAGGGGGTAACACTGAAGCTTTCTTT

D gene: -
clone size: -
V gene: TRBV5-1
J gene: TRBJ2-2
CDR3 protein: CASSLSEPGELFF
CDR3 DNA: TGCGCCAGCAGCTTGTCGGAGCCCGGGGAGCTGTTTTTT

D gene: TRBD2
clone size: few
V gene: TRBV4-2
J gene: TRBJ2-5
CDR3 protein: CASSPRTSGAQGTQYF
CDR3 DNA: TGTGCCAGCAGCCCTCGGACTAGCGGGGCCCAAGGGACCCAGTACTTC

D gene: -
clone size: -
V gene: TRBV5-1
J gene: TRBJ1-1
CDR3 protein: CASSAGRSEAFF
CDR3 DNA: TGCGCCAGCAGCGCGGGACGGTCTGAAGCTTTCTTT

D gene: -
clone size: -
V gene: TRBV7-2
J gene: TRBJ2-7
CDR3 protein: CASSPTYYEQYF
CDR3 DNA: TGTGCCAGCAGCCCGACTTACTACGAGCAGTACTTC

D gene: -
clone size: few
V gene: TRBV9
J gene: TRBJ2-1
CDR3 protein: CASSDRRKTGWHEQFF
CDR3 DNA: TGTGCCAGCAGCGACCGGCGTAAGACCGGGTGGCATGAGCAGTTCTTC